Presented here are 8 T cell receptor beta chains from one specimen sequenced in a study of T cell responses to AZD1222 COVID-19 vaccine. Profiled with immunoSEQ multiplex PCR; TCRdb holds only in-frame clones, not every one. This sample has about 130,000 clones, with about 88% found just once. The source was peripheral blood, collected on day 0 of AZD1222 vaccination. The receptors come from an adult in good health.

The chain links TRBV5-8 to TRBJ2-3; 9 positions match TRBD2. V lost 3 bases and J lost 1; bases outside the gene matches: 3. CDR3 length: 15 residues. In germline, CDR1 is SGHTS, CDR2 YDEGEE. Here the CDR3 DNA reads TGTGCCAGCAGCTGGGAGCGGGGGGGCACAGATACGCAGTATTTT. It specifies CASSWERGGTDTQYF.

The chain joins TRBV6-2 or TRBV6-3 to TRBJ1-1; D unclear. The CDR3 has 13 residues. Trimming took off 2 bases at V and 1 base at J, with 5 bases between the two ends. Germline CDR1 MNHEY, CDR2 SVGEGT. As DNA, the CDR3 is TGTGCCAGCAGTTACGCCAGGAACACTGAAGCTTTCTTT. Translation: CASSYARNTEAFF.

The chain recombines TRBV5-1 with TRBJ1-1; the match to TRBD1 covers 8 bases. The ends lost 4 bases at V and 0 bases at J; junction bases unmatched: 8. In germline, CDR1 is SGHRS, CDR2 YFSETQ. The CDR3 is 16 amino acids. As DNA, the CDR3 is TGCGCCAGCAGCCTAGGACAGGGTCGGCTGAACACTGAAGCTTTCTTT. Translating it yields CASSLGQGRLNTEAFF.

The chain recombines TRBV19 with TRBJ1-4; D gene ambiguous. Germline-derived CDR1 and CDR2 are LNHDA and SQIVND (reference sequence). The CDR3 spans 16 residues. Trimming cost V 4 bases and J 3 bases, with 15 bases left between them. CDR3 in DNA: TGTGCCAGTAGTACTAAGGAAGGCCCTCCTAATGAAAAACTGTTTTTT. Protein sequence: CASSTKEGPPNEKLFF.

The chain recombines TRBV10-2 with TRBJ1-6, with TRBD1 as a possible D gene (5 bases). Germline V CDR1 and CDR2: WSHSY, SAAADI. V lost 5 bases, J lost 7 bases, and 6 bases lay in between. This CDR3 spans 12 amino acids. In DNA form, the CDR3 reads TGCGCCAGCAGTCCAGGGAATTCACCCCTCCACTTT. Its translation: CASSPGNSPLHF.

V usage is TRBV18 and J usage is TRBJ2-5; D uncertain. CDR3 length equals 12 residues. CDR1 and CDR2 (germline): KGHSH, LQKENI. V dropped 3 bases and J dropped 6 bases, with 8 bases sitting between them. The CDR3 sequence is CASSPPAQTQYF. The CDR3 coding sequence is TGTGCCAGCTCACCTCCCGCCCAGACCCAGTACTTC.

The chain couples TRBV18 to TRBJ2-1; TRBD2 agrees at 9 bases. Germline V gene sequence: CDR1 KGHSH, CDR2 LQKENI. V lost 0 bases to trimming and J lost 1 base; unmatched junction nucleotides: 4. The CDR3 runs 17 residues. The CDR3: CASSPPSSGSSYNEQFF. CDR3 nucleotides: TGTGCCAGCTCACCACCAAGTAGCGGGAGTTCCTACAATGAGCAGTTCTTC.

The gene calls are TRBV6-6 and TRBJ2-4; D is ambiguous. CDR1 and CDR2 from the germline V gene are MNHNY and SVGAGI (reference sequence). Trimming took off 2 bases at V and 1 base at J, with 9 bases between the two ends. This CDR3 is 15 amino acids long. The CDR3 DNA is TGTGCCAGCAGTTACCAAACAGTTGCCAAAAACATTCAGTACTTC. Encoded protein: CASSYQTVAKNIQYF.